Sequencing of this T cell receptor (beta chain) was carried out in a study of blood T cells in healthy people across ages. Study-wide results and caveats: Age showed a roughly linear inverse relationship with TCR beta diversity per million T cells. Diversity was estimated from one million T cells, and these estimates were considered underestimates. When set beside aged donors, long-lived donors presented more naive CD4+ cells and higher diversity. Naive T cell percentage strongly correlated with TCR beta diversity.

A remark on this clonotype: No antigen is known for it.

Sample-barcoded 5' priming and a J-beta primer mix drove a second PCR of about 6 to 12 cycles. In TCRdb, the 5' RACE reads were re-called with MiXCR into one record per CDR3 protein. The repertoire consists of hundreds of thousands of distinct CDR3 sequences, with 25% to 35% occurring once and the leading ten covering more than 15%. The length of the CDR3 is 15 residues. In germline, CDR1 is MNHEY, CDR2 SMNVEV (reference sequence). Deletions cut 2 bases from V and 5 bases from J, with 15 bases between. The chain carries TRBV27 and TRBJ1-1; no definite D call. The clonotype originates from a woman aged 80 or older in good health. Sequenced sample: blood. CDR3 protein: CASSLKVRGWTEAFF. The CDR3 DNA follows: TGTGCCAGCAGTTTAAAGGTCCGGGGATGGACTGAAGCTTTCTTT.